This T cell receptor (beta chain) was identified in a study of monozygotic twins with cystic fibrosis. Germline V gene data show CDR1 as SGDLS and CDR2 as YYNGEE. CDR3 size: 16 residues. V was clipped by 3 bases and J by 4 bases; unmatched bases: 4. This table comes from immunoSEQ multiplex PCR, and its TCRdb copy is limited to in-frame clones, with some not included. Of about 23,000 clones listed, 95% to 98% are singletons. The rearrangement joins TRBV9 to TRBJ2-2; 12 bases map to TRBD2. Sequenced input: blood. This clonotype was obtained from a girl aged 10-17 years with cystic fibrosis. CDR3 sequence: CASSAGLAGRTGELFF. In DNA form, the CDR3 reads TGTGCCAGCAGCGCGGGACTAGCGGGTCGCACCGGGGAGCTGTTTTTT.